These 21 T cell receptor beta chains were all obtained from the same sample, sequenced in a study of blood T cell repertoires in COVID-19. The assay was immunoSEQ multiplex PCR, and TCRdb's table has in-frame clones only and misses some. Of approximately 68,000 clones listed, approximately 80% were seen once; the top ten hold just under 10%. The sample taken for sequencing was peripheral blood. The receptors were sampled from a woman aged 50 to 60 with acute or convalescent COVID-19.

This chain connects TRBV18 to TRBJ2-7; D perhaps matches TRBD1 (5 bases). This CDR3 is 14 amino acids long. Germline CDR1 is KGHSH and CDR2 is LQKENI. V was cut by 3 bases and J by 1 base, with 10 bases left in between. CDR3 DNA: TGTGCCAGCTCACCCACAGGATCATCCTACGAGCAGTACTTC. Translated: CASSPTGSSYEQYF. The whole variable domain, filled in from reference TRBV18 and TRBJ2-7, reads NAGVMQNPRHLVRRRGQEARLRCSPMKGHSHVYWYRQLPEEGLKFMVYLQKENIIDESGMPKERFSAEFPKEGPSILRIQQVVRGDSAAYFCASSPTGSSYEQYFGPGTRLTVT.

This clone has a handful of counts. Written as DNA, the CDR3 is TGTGCCAGCAGTCCCCCAGGGGGCGTATCCTACAATGAGCAGTTCTTC. Translating it yields CASSPPGGVSYNEQFF. The V gene is TRBV28, the J gene TRBJ2-1; 8 bases agree with TRBD1. Germline CDR1 is MDHEN and CDR2 is SYDVKM. This CDR3 has 16 residues. V lost 5 bases, J lost 1 base, and 7 bases stayed unmatched.

The genes are TRBV6-6 and TRBJ2-7; 10 nucleotides match TRBD1. Unmatched junction bases numbered 10, after V lost 5 bases and J lost 3 bases. Germline V CDR1 and CDR2: MNHNY, SVGAGI (reference sequence). The CDR3 has 16 amino acids. CDR3 in amino acids: CASSPRPGTGDYEQYF. The CDR3 DNA follows: TGTGCCAGCAGTCCCCGACCCGGGACAGGGGACTACGAGCAGTACTTC.

This clone was detected only once. The V and J genes are TRBV2 and TRBJ1-6; D perhaps matches TRBD1 (5 bases). V was shortened by 2 bases and J by 10 bases, with 15 bases between the two germline ends. The CDR3 contains 15 residues. Germline V gene lookup returns CDR1 SNHLY and CDR2 FYNNEI. CDR3 in amino acids: CASSELRGESSPLHF. As DNA, the CDR3 is TGTGCCAGCAGTGAATTGCGGGGGGAAAGCTCACCCCTCCACTTT.

The V call is TRBV7-9, the J call TRBJ2-5; 9 bases agree with TRBD1. V shed 7 bases, J shed 5 bases, and the junction held 11 bases outside the gene matches. This CDR3 comprises 15 residues. CDR1 is SEHNR and CDR2 is FQNEAQ in the germline V gene (reference sequence). This CDR3 reads CASTNRQGVEETQYF. The CDR3 nucleotides read TGTGCCAGCACCAACCGACAGGGGGTTGAGGAGACCCAGTACTTC.

This sequence joins TRBV15 and TRBJ1-3; unclear D gene. Per germline, CDR1 LNHNV and CDR2 YYDKDF (reference sequence). The CDR3 runs 17 residues. Trimming removed 5 bases from V and 3 bases from J, with 20 bases in between. CDR3 amino acids: CATSPSDGSSVGNTIYF. CDR3 in DNA: TGTGCCACCAGCCCTAGCGACGGATCCTCGGTTGGAAACACCATATATTTT.

The chain has TRBV30 and TRBJ1-2; tentatively, D is TRBD1 (5 bases). The V gene's germline CDR1 is GTSNPN and CDR2 SVGIG (reference sequence). This CDR3 has 13 amino acids. V shed 8 bases and J shed 5 bases, with 18 bases lying between them. This CDR3 reads CARTRQGEYGYTF. The CDR3 bases are TGTGCCCGCACCCGGCAGGGCGAATATGGCTACACCTTC.

The chain recombines TRBV19 with TRBJ1-1, with 8 bases that match TRBD1. The CDR3 has 15 residues. CDR1 is LNHDA, CDR2 SQIVND, per germline (reference sequence). V trimming: 5 bases; J trimming: 3 bases; junction bases outside the gene matches: 8. The CDR3 DNA reads as TGTGCCAGTAGTTTCCGGACAGGGCTGTACACTGAAGCTTTCTTT. Encoded protein: CASSFRTGLYTEAFF.

This chain connects TRBV7-2 to TRBJ2-5; the D gene is possibly TRBD1 (6 bases). Germline assignment: CDR1 SGHTA and CDR2 FQGNSA. This CDR3 comprises 16 residues. V was clipped by 2 bases and J by 5 bases, with 18 bases between them. The CDR3 nucleotides read TGTGCCAGCAGCTTATTTAGCTTACAGGGTCTGGAGACCCAGTACTTC. This sequence encodes CASSLFSLQGLETQYF.

The chain recombines TRBV11-1 with TRBJ1-1, with 9 nucleotides matching TRBD1. The CDR3 contains 14 residues. V lost 3 bases to trimming and J lost 5 bases; unmatched junction nucleotides: 4. Germline V lookup: CDR1 SGHAT, CDR2 FQDESV (reference sequence). CDR3 in amino acids: CASSLGQGETEAFF. CDR3 DNA sequence: TGTGCCAGCAGCTTGGGACAGGGAGAAACTGAAGCTTTCTTT.

This clone was observed many times. The V call is TRBV18, the J call TRBJ1-1; D is ambiguous. V lost 1 base, J lost 2 bases, and 8 bases lay in between. This CDR3 contains 14 residues. Per germline, CDR1 KGHSH and CDR2 LQKENI. DNA of the CDR3: TGTGCCAGCTCACCACAGTCGGTAAACACTGAAGCTTTCTTT. Protein product: CASSPQSVNTEAFF.

This rearrangement joins TRBV7-9 to TRBJ1-1, with TRBD1 identical over 10 bases. The CDR3 extends over 14 amino acids. After removal of 1 base from V and 6 bases from J, the junction contained 2 bases not matched to a gene. CDR1 SEHNR and CDR2 FQNEAQ come from the germline V gene (reference sequence). In DNA form, the CDR3 reads TGTGCCAGCAGCTTAGGACAGGGGGCCGCTGAAGCTTTCTTT. Translated, it gives CASSLGQGAAEAFF. The full variable domain, in which reference TRBV7-9 and TRBJ1-1 provide the parts outside the CDR3, is DTGVSQNPRHKITKRGQNVTFRCDPISEHNRLYWYRQTLGQGPEFLTYFQNEAQLEKSRLLSDRFSAERPKGSFSTLEIQRTEQGDSAMYLCASSLGQGAAEAFFGQGTRLTVV.

This clone was detected a few times. V usage is TRBV10-3 and J usage is TRBJ2-2; D unresolved. V lost 1 base and J lost 0, with 3 bases in between. The CDR3 extends over 14 amino acids. CDR1 is ENHRY and CDR2 is SYGVKD in the germline V gene. The CDR3 protein is CAISELANTGELFF. CDR3 DNA sequence: TGTGCCATCAGTGAGTTAGCGAACACCGGGGAGCTGTTTTTT.

The V gene is TRBV19, the J gene TRBJ1-5; no clear D. V gave up 2 bases and J gave up 0 bases, with 8 bases separating them. The CDR3 runs to 15 residues. CDR1 LNHDA and CDR2 SQIVND come from the germline V gene (reference sequence). Here the CDR3 reads CASSITAYSNQPQHF. The DNA for the CDR3 is TGTGCCAGTAGTATAACAGCATATAGCAATCAGCCCCAGCATTTT.

This sequence joins TRBV5-1 and TRBJ2-7; the match to TRBD2 covers 7 bases. The ends lost 4 bases at V and 2 bases at J; junction bases unmatched: 6. Per the germline V gene, CDR1 is SGHRS and CDR2 is YFSETQ. CDR3 length: 14 residues. The CDR3 DNA is TGCGCCAGCAGCAGAACTAGCGCTACCTACGAGCAGTACTTC. Its protein is CASSRTSATYEQYF.

The chain combines TRBV19 with TRBJ1-2; D is possibly TRBD1 (6 bases). Germline V lookup: CDR1 LNHDA, CDR2 SQIVND (reference sequence). Deletions cut 6 bases from V and 2 bases from J, with 13 bases between. The CDR3 spans 14 residues. The CDR3 nucleotides are TGTGCCAGTAGCCCCCCGGACAGAAACTATGGCTACACCTTC. Protein sequence: CASSPPDRNYGYTF.

The gene calls are TRBV2 and TRBJ1-2, with D possibly matching TRBD1 (6 bases). The germline V gene has CDR1 SNHLY and CDR2 FYNNEI. V was pared by 8 bases and J by 1 base, with 17 bases between. The CDR3 sequence is 15 residues long. The DNA for the CDR3 is TGTGCCAGCGGGGAAGGGGGAGCTGGTAACTATGGCTACACCTTC. Translation: CASGEGGAGNYGYTF.

This chain connects TRBV30 to TRBJ1-4; TRBD1 might be the D (6 bases). The germline V gene has CDR1 GTSNPN and CDR2 SVGIG (reference sequence). V was clipped by 0 bases and J by 6 bases, with 14 bases between them. The CDR3 consists of 15 residues. The CDR3 DNA reads TGTGCCTGGAGTGTAGGGCAACAGGGACATGAAAAACTGTTTTTT. Protein sequence: CAWSVGQQGHEKLFF.

The rearrangement links TRBV7-8 to TRBJ2-7; a weak D match, TRBD2 (5 bases). This CDR3 has 13 residues. Trimming took 4 bases from V and 6 from J, leaving 13 bases between them. The germline gives CDR1 SGHVS, CDR2 FQNEAQ. The CDR3 reads CASSWRGGLEQYF. The CDR3 DNA is TGTGCCAGCAGCTGGAGAGGAGGACTCGAGCAGTACTTC. The full variable domain, rest sourced from reference TRBV7-8 and TRBJ2-7, is GAGVSQSPRYKVAKRGQDVALRCDPISGHVSLFWYQQALGQGPEFLTYFQNEAQLDKSGLPSDRFFAERPEGSVSTLKIQRTQQEDSAVYLCASSWRGGLEQYFGPGTRLTVT.

The chain carries TRBV28 and TRBJ2-7; TRBD2 matches at 9 bases. V lost 7 bases to trimming and J lost 6 bases; unmatched junction nucleotides: 10. CDR3 length equals 14 residues. Germline V gene lookup returns CDR1 MDHEN and CDR2 SYDVKM. CDR3 protein: CASTPLAGFAEQYF. CDR3 nucleotides: TGTGCCAGCACGCCCCTAGCGGGATTCGCCGAGCAGTACTTC. Combining the CDR3 with reference TRBV28 and TRBJ2-7 gives the whole variable domain DVKVTQSSRYLVKRTGEKVFLECVQDMDHENMFWYRQDPGLGLRLIYFSYDVKMKEKGDIPEGYSVSREKKERFSLILESASTNQTSMYLCASTPLAGFAEQYFGPGTRLTVT.

V gene TRBV18 combines with J gene TRBJ1-1; D gene unclear. V dropped 1 base and J dropped 0 bases, with 18 bases sitting between them. Germline V gene sequence: CDR1 KGHSH, CDR2 LQKENI. There are 18 residues in the CDR3. CDR3 bases: TGTGCCAGCTCACCACTCCCGGGTCAGACCTCTATGAACACTGAAGCTTTCTTT. It translates to CASSPLPGQTSMNTEAFF.